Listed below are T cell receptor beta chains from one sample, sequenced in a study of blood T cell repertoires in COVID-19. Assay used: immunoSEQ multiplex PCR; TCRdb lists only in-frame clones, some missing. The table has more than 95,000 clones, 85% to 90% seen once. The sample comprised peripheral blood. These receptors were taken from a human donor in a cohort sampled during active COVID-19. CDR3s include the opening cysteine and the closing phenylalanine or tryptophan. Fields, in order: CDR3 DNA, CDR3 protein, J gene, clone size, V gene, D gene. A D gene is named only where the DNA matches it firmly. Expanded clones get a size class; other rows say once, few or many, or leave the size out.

CDR3 DNA: TGTGCCAGCTCACCCCTGATGAGGGGGGGCGGGGAGCTGTTTTTT
CDR3 protein: CASSPLMRGGGELFF
J gene: TRBJ2-2
clone size: .
V gene: TRBV18
D gene: .

CDR3 DNA: TGCGCCAGCAGCTTGGCGAAGGGGCAGGTTTACACCGGGGAGCTGTTTTTT
CDR3 protein: CASSLAKGQVYTGELFF
J gene: TRBJ2-2
clone size: .
V gene: TRBV5-1
D gene: .

CDR3 DNA: TGTGCCAGTAGTATCAACGGGGATCCCTACGAGCAGTACTTC
CDR3 protein: CASSINGDPYEQYF
J gene: TRBJ2-7
clone size: .
V gene: TRBV19
D gene: .

CDR3 DNA: TGTGCCAGCAGTTCGAGCTCAGGGGCCTTGAACACTGAAGCTTTCTTT
CDR3 protein: CASSSSSGALNTEAFF
J gene: TRBJ1-1
clone size: .
V gene: TRBV28
D gene: .

CDR3 DNA: TGTGCCACCAGAGGGGGACTAGCGGGAACCGGGGAGCTGTTTTTT
CDR3 protein: CATRGGLAGTGELFF
J gene: TRBJ2-2
clone size: once
V gene: TRBV15
D gene: TRBD2

CDR3 DNA: TGTGCCAGTAGAGATCCGAGCGGTAACAATGAGCAGTTCTTC
CDR3 protein: CASRDPSGNNEQFF
J gene: TRBJ2-1
clone size: .
V gene: TRBV19
D gene: .

CDR3 DNA: TGTGCCAGAAACCTTCCACTCATAACAGGGGTGAGTTCCTACGAGCAGTACTTC
CDR3 protein: CARNLPLITGVSSYEQYF
J gene: TRBJ2-7
clone size: .
V gene: TRBV5-3
D gene: TRBD1

CDR3 DNA: TGTGCCAGCAGCCGGGACAGGGGTCCCTCTGGGGCCAACGTCCTGACTTTC
CDR3 protein: CASSRDRGPSGANVLTF
J gene: TRBJ2-6
clone size: .
V gene: TRBV5-8
D gene: TRBD1

CDR3 DNA: TGTGCCAGCAGTTCTCTCCGGAGACAGCTAACCTCTGGAAACACCATATATTTT
CDR3 protein: CASSSLRRQLTSGNTIYF
J gene: TRBJ1-3
clone size: .
V gene: TRBV6-2/TRBV6-3
D gene: .

CDR3 DNA: TGTGCCAGCAGCTTAGACAGGGGACCCTCCTACGAGCAGTACTTC
CDR3 protein: CASSLDRGPSYEQYF
J gene: TRBJ2-7
clone size: .
V gene: TRBV7-2
D gene: TRBD1

CDR3 DNA: TGTGCCACCAGTGATATGGCAGGGTCGAAAGGAGAGACCCAGTACTTC
CDR3 protein: CATSDMAGSKGETQYF
J gene: TRBJ2-5
clone size: .
V gene: TRBV24-1
D gene: .

CDR3 DNA: TGTGCCAGCAGCGTAGGCGGTCTTGACACCATATATTTT
CDR3 protein: CASSVGGLDTIYF
J gene: TRBJ1-3
clone size: .
V gene: TRBV9
D gene: .

CDR3 DNA: TGTGCCAGCAGTGAAAGCGGGAGTGTCCTGGGGGACATTCAGTACTTC
CDR3 protein: CASSESGSVLGDIQYF
J gene: TRBJ2-4
clone size: once
V gene: TRBV6-1
D gene: TRBD2

CDR3 DNA: TGTGCCCGCTTGAAAGCCTACTACAATGAGCAGTTCTTC
CDR3 protein: CARLKAYYNEQFF
J gene: TRBJ2-1
clone size: .
V gene: TRBV12-1
D gene: .

CDR3 DNA: TGTGCCAGCAGTTCGAGGGGGCCTGGGGCCAACGTCCTGACTTTC
CDR3 protein: CASSSRGPGANVLTF
J gene: TRBJ2-6
clone size: few
V gene: TRBV27
D gene: TRBD1

CDR3 DNA: TGTGCCAGCAGTTGGGGACTAGCGGGGGATGAAGAGACCCAGTACTTC
CDR3 protein: CASSWGLAGDEETQYF
J gene: TRBJ2-5
clone size: .
V gene: TRBV28
D gene: TRBD2

CDR3 DNA: TGCGCCAGCGAACAGGGGGCCACGAACACCGGGGAGCTGTTTTTT
CDR3 protein: CASEQGATNTGELFF
J gene: TRBJ2-2
clone size: .
V gene: TRBV5-1
D gene: TRBD1

CDR3 DNA: TGTGCCAGCACCCAGTTTTCCAGCGGGGCCTACGAGCAGTACTTC
CDR3 protein: CASTQFSSGAYEQYF
J gene: TRBJ2-7
clone size: once
V gene: TRBV3-1/TRBV3-2
D gene: TRBD2

CDR3 DNA: TGTGCCAGCAGCTTGGGCGTGTTGAGTGGCTACACCTTC
CDR3 protein: CASSLGVLSGYTF
J gene: TRBJ1-2
clone size: .
V gene: TRBV5-6
D gene: .

CDR3 DNA: TGTGCCAGCAGCCGAGTAAATGAAAAACTGTTTTTT
CDR3 protein: CASSRVNEKLFF
J gene: TRBJ1-4
clone size: few
V gene: TRBV11-3
D gene: .

CDR3 DNA: TGCGCCAGCAGCGGGACGGGACAGGGTGTTGAAAAACTGTTTTTT
CDR3 protein: CASSGTGQGVEKLFF
J gene: TRBJ1-4
clone size: .
V gene: TRBV5-1
D gene: TRBD1

CDR3 DNA: TGTGCCAGCAGCGTGGACTCCGAGACCCAGTACTTC
CDR3 protein: CASSVDSETQYF
J gene: TRBJ2-5
clone size: once
V gene: TRBV5-4
D gene: .

CDR3 DNA: TGTGCCAGCAGCCAAGAGACAGGGCGTCAGCCCCAGCATTTT
CDR3 protein: CASSQETGRQPQHF
J gene: TRBJ1-5
clone size: .
V gene: TRBV4-2
D gene: TRBD1

CDR3 DNA: TGTGCCAGCAGCCTGAAAAAAAGCGGGGGCTACACCTTC
CDR3 protein: CASSLKKSGGYTF
J gene: TRBJ1-2
clone size: .
V gene: TRBV27
D gene: .

CDR3 DNA: TGTGCCAGCTCACCACGGCAGGGGAGCGGGGGGGCGCGCACAGATACGCAGTATTTT
CDR3 protein: CASSPRQGSGGARTDTQYF
J gene: TRBJ2-3
clone size: .
V gene: TRBV18
D gene: TRBD2

CDR3 DNA: TGTGCCAGTAGTTCGACAGGGTCAATAATCTACGAGCAGTACTTC
CDR3 protein: CASSSTGSIIYEQYF
J gene: TRBJ2-7
clone size: once
V gene: TRBV19
D gene: TRBD1

CDR3 DNA: TGCGCCAGCAGTTACAACGGACAGGATAATTCACCCCTCCACTTT
CDR3 protein: CASSYNGQDNSPLHF
J gene: TRBJ1-6
clone size: .
V gene: TRBV5-1
D gene: TRBD1

CDR3 DNA: TGTGCCAGCAGCTTGGCCGGGTTTGGGACTGAAGCTTTCTTT
CDR3 protein: CASSLAGFGTEAFF
J gene: TRBJ1-1
clone size: .
V gene: TRBV5-4
D gene: .

CDR3 DNA: TGTGCCACCACAACCGGGACATGGCTGAGCAATCAGCCCCAGCATTTT
CDR3 protein: CATTTGTWLSNQPQHF
J gene: TRBJ1-5
clone size: .
V gene: TRBV25-1
D gene: .

CDR3 DNA: TGTGCCAGCAGCTTACGGACAGAGAACACCGGGGAGCTGTTTTTT
CDR3 protein: CASSLRTENTGELFF
J gene: TRBJ2-2
clone size: .
V gene: TRBV9
D gene: .

CDR3 DNA: TGTGCCAGCAGCCAAGATTGGACAGACGAAGCTTTCTTT
CDR3 protein: CASSQDWTDEAFF
J gene: TRBJ1-1
clone size: .
V gene: TRBV3-1/TRBV3-2
D gene: .

CDR3 DNA: TGCAGCGTTCTAGCGAGATACAATGAGCAGTTCTTC
CDR3 protein: CSVLARYNEQFF
J gene: TRBJ2-1
clone size: .
V gene: TRBV29-1
D gene: .

CDR3 DNA: TGTGCCAGCAGCTTAACTGGGGGCAGGGAGACCCAGTACTTC
CDR3 protein: CASSLTGGRETQYF
J gene: TRBJ2-5
clone size: once
V gene: TRBV7-9
D gene: .

CDR3 DNA: TGTGCCAGCAGCCAAGATAGGGGCAGGGTCGATACGCAGTATTTT
CDR3 protein: CASSQDRGRVDTQYF
J gene: TRBJ2-3
clone size: .
V gene: TRBV14
D gene: .

CDR3 DNA: TGTGCCAGCACGGGACAGGGGACTCAGCCCCAGCATTTT
CDR3 protein: CASTGQGTQPQHF
J gene: TRBJ1-5
clone size: .
V gene: TRBV18
D gene: TRBD1

CDR3 DNA: TGTGCCAGTAGTCTAACCTGGTACGAAAAACTGTTTTTT
CDR3 protein: CASSLTWYEKLFF
J gene: TRBJ1-4
clone size: .
V gene: TRBV19
D gene: .

CDR3 DNA: TGTGCCAGCAGCGTAGACCCCGGGACCTACGAGCAGTACTTC
CDR3 protein: CASSVDPGTYEQYF
J gene: TRBJ2-7
clone size: .
V gene: TRBV9
D gene: .

CDR3 DNA: TGTGCCAGCTCGGTTTCGTCGGATTTCCTAGACGAGCAGTACTTC
CDR3 protein: CASSVSSDFLDEQYF
J gene: TRBJ2-7
clone size: .
V gene: TRBV18
D gene: .

CDR3 DNA: TGTGCCAGCAGCTGGGGACTAGGCGATACGCAGTATTTT
CDR3 protein: CASSWGLGDTQYF
J gene: TRBJ2-3
clone size: .
V gene: TRBV5-5
D gene: TRBD2

CDR3 DNA: TGTGCCAGCAGTCAGACTGGCGGGAGCTCCTACAATGAGCAGTTCTTC
CDR3 protein: CASSQTGGSSYNEQFF
J gene: TRBJ2-1
clone size: .
V gene: TRBV28
D gene: TRBD2

CDR3 DNA: TGTGCCAGCAGTGAAATGGAGGAGAATCAGCCCCAGCATTTT
CDR3 protein: CASSEMEENQPQHF
J gene: TRBJ1-5
clone size: .
V gene: TRBV6-1
D gene: .

CDR3 DNA: TGCGCCAGCAGCCTAACTTCTGGGGCCAACGTCCTGACTTTC
CDR3 protein: CASSLTSGANVLTF
J gene: TRBJ2-6
clone size: .
V gene: TRBV4-1
D gene: .

CDR3 DNA: TGTGCCATCGGGGGGGTAGCGGGGCCTTCACGGGCCTACGAGCAGTACTTC
CDR3 protein: CAIGGVAGPSRAYEQYF
J gene: TRBJ2-7
clone size: .
V gene: TRBV10-3
D gene: TRBD2

CDR3 DNA: TGTGCCAGCAGCCCCCTATCGGGGGAGCAGCCCCAGCATTTT
CDR3 protein: CASSPLSGEQPQHF
J gene: TRBJ1-5
clone size: .
V gene: TRBV21-1
D gene: .

CDR3 DNA: TGTGCCAGCAGTGTGGAGCGGGGGGGCTCACAATATAGCACAGATACGCAGTATTTT
CDR3 protein: CASSVERGGSQYSTDTQYF
J gene: TRBJ2-3
clone size: .
V gene: TRBV2
D gene: TRBD2